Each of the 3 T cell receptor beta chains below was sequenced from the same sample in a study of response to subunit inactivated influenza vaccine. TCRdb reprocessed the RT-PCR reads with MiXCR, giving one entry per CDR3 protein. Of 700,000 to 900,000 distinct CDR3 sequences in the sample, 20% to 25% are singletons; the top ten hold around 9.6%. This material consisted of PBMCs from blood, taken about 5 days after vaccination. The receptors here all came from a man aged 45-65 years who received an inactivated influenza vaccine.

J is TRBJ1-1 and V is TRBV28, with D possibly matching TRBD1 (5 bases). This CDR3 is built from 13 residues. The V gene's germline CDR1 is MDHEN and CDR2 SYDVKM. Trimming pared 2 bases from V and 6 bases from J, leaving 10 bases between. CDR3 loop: CASSLGTPPEAFF. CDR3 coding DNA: TGTGCCAGCAGTTTAGGGACTCCCCCTGAAGCTTTCTTT. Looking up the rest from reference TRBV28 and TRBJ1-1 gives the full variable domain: DVKVTQSSRYLVKRTGEKVFLECVQDMDHENMFWYRQDPGLGLRLIYFSYDVKMKEKGDIPEGYSVSREKKERFSLILESASTNQTSMYLCASSLGTPPEAFFGQGTRLTVV.

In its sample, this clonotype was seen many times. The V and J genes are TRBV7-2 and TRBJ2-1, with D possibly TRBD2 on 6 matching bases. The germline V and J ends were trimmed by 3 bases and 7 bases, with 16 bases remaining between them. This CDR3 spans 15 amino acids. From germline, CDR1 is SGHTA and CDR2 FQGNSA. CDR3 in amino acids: CASSLATGVKNEQFF. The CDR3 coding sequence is TGTGCCAGCAGCTTGGCGACGGGAGTGAAAAATGAGCAGTTCTTC.

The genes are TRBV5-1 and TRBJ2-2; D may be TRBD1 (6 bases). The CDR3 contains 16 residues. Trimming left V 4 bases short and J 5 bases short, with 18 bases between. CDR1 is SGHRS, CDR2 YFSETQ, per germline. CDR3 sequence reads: CASSALPNRDTGELFF. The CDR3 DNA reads TGCGCCAGCAGCGCCCTCCCAAACAGGGATACCGGGGAGCTGTTTTTT.